These 11 T cell receptor beta chains share one sample of origin, sequenced in a study of identical twins (dated by TCRdb to the mid-2010s). The method behind the library was 5' RACE. The listed sequencing device is Illumina HiSeq 2000. The public reads were reanalyzed by TCRdb: fastp trimming at Q25, MiXCR alignment, in-frame beta chains only. Under each unique CDR3 protein, matching rows form one entry showing the most common genes and DNA. Here the sample has over 600,000 distinct CDR3 sequences; about 20% occur a single time. Around 4.5% of the sample goes to the ten largest clones. These data were likewise used in another study, on T cells expressing NK-cell markers.

The sequenced sample consisted of PBMCs. The receptors come from a woman under 30 in good health.

Many counts were recorded for this clonotype. V gene TRBV10-3 combines with J gene TRBJ2-1, with D perhaps matching TRBD2 (5 bases). The germline V gene has CDR1 ENHRY and CDR2 SYGVKD. This CDR3 has 16 residues. V lost 0 bases and J lost 4, with 13 bases in between. CDR3: CAISESEGRFYNEQFF. CDR3 sequence (DNA): TGTGCCATCAGTGAGTCAGAGGGTCGATTTTACAATGAGCAGTTCTTC.

In this sample, this clonotype turned up many times. The rearrangement links TRBV7-2 to TRBJ2-5; 11 bases match TRBD2. Germline V gene lookup returns CDR1 SGHTA and CDR2 FQGNSA. After removal of 1 base from V and 4 bases from J, the junction contained 8 bases not matched to a gene. This CDR3 comprises 17 residues. CDR3 nucleotide sequence: TGTGCCAGCAGCTTAGGGCCCACTAGCGGGAGTCGAGAGACCCAGTACTTC. Translating it yields CASSLGPTSGSRETQYF. Using reference TRBV7-2 and TRBJ2-5 for the parts outside the CDR3, the full variable domain is GAGVSQSPSNKVTEKGKDVELRCDPISGHTALYWYRQSLGQGLEFLIYFQGNSAPDKSGLPSDRFSAERTGGSVSTLTIQRTQQEDSAVYLCASSLGPTSGSRETQYFGPGTRLLVL.

This clonotype was counted ten times or more. The DNA for the CDR3 is TGCGCCAGCGGAGCGAACACCGGGGAGCTGTTTTTT. Protein: CASGANTGELFF. V usage is TRBV5-1 and J usage is TRBJ2-2, with D hard to call. The ends were cut back, 7 bases at V and 0 bases at J, with 4 bases in the middle. The CDR3 is 12 residues long. Germline-derived CDR1 and CDR2 are SGHRS and YFSETQ.

The J gene is TRBJ2-3, the V gene TRBV6-1; 8 bases map to TRBD1. V lost 5 bases to trimming and J lost 3 bases; unmatched junction nucleotides: 4. Per germline, CDR1 MNHNS and CDR2 SASEGT. This CDR3 has 14 residues. The CDR3 reads CASSRQGRTDTQYF. In nucleotides, the CDR3 is TGTGCCAGCAGTCGACAGGGGAGGACAGATACGCAGTATTTT.

This clonotype was counted between two and nine times. The chain couples TRBV12-3 or TRBV12-4 to TRBJ1-2; 7 positions agree with TRBD1. With 5 bases clipped from V and 10 bases from J, the junction kept 7 bases outside the gene matches. The CDR3 totals 12 residues. The CDR3 loop reads CASSTGTDFYTF. The CDR3 nucleotides read TGTGCCAGCAGTACTGGGACAGACTTCTACACCTTC.

A few counts support this clonotype. The chain recombines TRBV6-4 with TRBJ2-7; 10 bases align to TRBD2. Germline assignment: CDR1 MRHNA and CDR2 SNTAGT. V trimming: 8 bases; J trimming: 0 bases; junction bases outside the gene matches: 4. This CDR3 spans 14 amino acids. CDR3 protein: CASQLAGDSYEQYF. The CDR3 nucleotides are TGTGCCAGCCAGCTAGCGGGGGACTCCTACGAGCAGTACTTC.

This clonotype was counted ten times or more. The chain joins TRBV10-2 to TRBJ1-1; 9 bases match TRBD1. Germline values: CDR1 WSHSY, CDR2 SAAADI. The junction had 4 bases not matched to a gene; V was cut back by 4 bases and J by 4 bases. The CDR3 contains 14 residues. The CDR3 sequence is CASSGDRVVTEAFF. The CDR3 DNA is TGCGCCAGCAGTGGGGACAGGGTCGTCACTGAAGCTTTCTTT.

The DNA for the CDR3 is TGCAGTGCTAGCCGGGCAGGGAAGGCCTGCGAGCAGTACTTC. It translates to CSASRAGKACEQYF. The chain is built from TRBV20-1 and TRBJ2-7; tentative D call: TRBD1 (5 bases). V lost 3 bases to trimming and J lost 6 bases, with 18 bases between them. Germline V CDR1 and CDR2: DFQATT, SNEGSKA (reference sequence). This CDR3 has 14 amino acids.

At least ten counts were recorded for this clonotype. The chain couples TRBV6-4 to TRBJ2-1, with TRBD1 matching over 11 bases. Trimming removed 2 bases from V and 9 bases from J; junction bases left unmatched: 6. Germline CDR1 MRHNA, CDR2 SNTAGT. The CDR3 extends over 15 amino acids. CDR3 sequence reads: CASSDRGQGGGEQFF. The CDR3 nucleotides are TGTGCCAGCAGTGACAGGGGACAGGGGGGCGGTGAGCAGTTCTTC.

The chain recombines TRBV6-5 with TRBJ2-5; 9 nucleotides align to TRBD2. The CDR3 is 19 residues long. The ends lost 0 bases at V and 3 bases at J; junction bases unmatched: 14. The germline CDR1 and CDR2 sequences are MNHEY and SVGAGI. CDR3 bases: TGTGCCAGCAGTTACTCCCCCCCAGGGATAGCGGGGGTGGAAGAGACCCAGTACTTC. Protein product: CASSYSPPGIAGVEETQYF.

This chain links TRBV28 with TRBJ2-2; possibly TRBD1 or TRBD2 for D (5 bases each). CDR3 length equals 13 residues. Germline V gene sequence: CDR1 MDHEN, CDR2 SYDVKM. Trimming took 4 bases from V and 3 from J, leaving 6 bases between them. This CDR3 is CASSWGYTGELFF. CDR3 bases: TGTGCCAGCAGTTGGGGGTACACCGGGGAGCTGTTTTTT.